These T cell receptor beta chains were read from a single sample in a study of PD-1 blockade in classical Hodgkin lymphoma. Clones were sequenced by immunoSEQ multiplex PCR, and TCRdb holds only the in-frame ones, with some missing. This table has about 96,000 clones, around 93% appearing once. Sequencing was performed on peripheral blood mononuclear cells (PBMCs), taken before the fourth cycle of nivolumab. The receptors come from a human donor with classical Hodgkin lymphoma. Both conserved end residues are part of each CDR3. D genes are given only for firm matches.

CSVDVSLAGSTDTQYF	TRBJ2-3	TRBD2	TRBV29-1
CASSLGTDGAYEQYF	TRBJ2-7	-	TRBV28
CASSLQGNQPQHF	TRBJ1-5	-	TRBV6-6
CASSSPTGTSGRGRYEQYF	TRBJ2-7	TRBD2	TRBV4-1
CASMGEGQNTGELFF	TRBJ2-2	-	TRBV5-1
CASSLSGSEQYF	TRBJ2-7	-	TRBV27
CASSQVPAHRSSFMNTEAFF	TRBJ1-1	-	TRBV4-1
CATSKINTEAFF	TRBJ1-1	-	TRBV15
CASSSSDRANTFF	TRBJ1-1	-	TRBV27
CASSNVGNSYEQYF	TRBJ2-7	-	TRBV19
CASSLGRGTDTQYF	TRBJ2-3	-	TRBV5-1
CASSLVSGSAEQYF	TRBJ2-7	TRBD2	TRBV7-2
CASSPPWQGTEAFF	TRBJ1-1	-	TRBV18
CASQGPTNYGYTF	TRBJ1-2	-	TRBV27
CAWSFSRVGVWQYF	TRBJ2-7	-	TRBV30
CASSEQATGEQYF	TRBJ2-7	-	TRBV6-4
CASSFGRGGEQYF	TRBJ2-7	-	TRBV13
CASSPFSGLTNEKLFF	TRBJ1-4	-	TRBV5-4
CASSKTGTLNTEAFF	TRBJ1-1	-	TRBV11-2
CASSPGQGGAFF	TRBJ1-1	TRBD1	TRBV11-2
CASGTANTIYF	TRBJ1-3	TRBD1	TRBV6-5
CASSICRDRGRKMETQYF	TRBJ2-5	-	TRBV21-1
CASSLGTGQITEAFF	TRBJ1-1	TRBD1	TRBV27
CASSLRGGGAYEQYF	TRBJ2-7	-	TRBV27
CASSQDVAGSVFRNTEAFF	TRBJ1-1	-	TRBV4-1
CASSIDDRARVTQYF	TRBJ2-5	TRBD1	TRBV19
CASSLTWNTEAFF	TRBJ1-1	-	TRBV19
CASSELGTAYEQYF	TRBJ2-7	TRBD1	TRBV10-1
CASSQTGMGVNIQYF	TRBJ2-4	TRBD1	TRBV7-8
CASSLGGQGFTGELFF	TRBJ2-2	TRBD1	TRBV5-4
CASTPGVITGELFF	TRBJ2-2	-	TRBV6-1
CASSKETRKVGDNEQFF	TRBJ2-1	-	TRBV21-1
CASSQGTLKLNEQFF	TRBJ2-1	-	TRBV14
CATSSTPGTLETQYF	TRBJ2-5	-	TRBV15
CASSSGTGGTGELFF	TRBJ2-2	TRBD1	TRBV27
CASSRTPPLAGATPSYEQYF	TRBJ2-7	TRBD2	TRBV13
CASGLGTVSGNTIYF	TRBJ1-3	TRBD1	TRBV28